This T cell receptor beta chain was obtained from a study of identical twins. Healthy Caucasians alone served as donors. A single record per CDR3 protein comes from TCRdb applying MiXCR to the 5' RACE reads. The data contain more than 1.5 million distinct CDR3 sequences, around 33% of them singletons. Germline lookup yields CDR1 MNHEY and CDR2 SVGAGI. This CDR3 is 15 amino acids long. Deletions cut 4 bases from V and 3 bases from J, with 15 bases between. This chain links TRBV6-5 with TRBJ1-2, with a possible D match to TRBD1 (6 bases). Source material: cord blood. The origin of this receptor is a newborn girl in good health. The CDR3 region has the DNA TGTGCCAGCAGTTCCGGGGGCGTGGGCGACTATGGCTACACCTTC. It yields the protein CASSSGGVGDYGYTF.